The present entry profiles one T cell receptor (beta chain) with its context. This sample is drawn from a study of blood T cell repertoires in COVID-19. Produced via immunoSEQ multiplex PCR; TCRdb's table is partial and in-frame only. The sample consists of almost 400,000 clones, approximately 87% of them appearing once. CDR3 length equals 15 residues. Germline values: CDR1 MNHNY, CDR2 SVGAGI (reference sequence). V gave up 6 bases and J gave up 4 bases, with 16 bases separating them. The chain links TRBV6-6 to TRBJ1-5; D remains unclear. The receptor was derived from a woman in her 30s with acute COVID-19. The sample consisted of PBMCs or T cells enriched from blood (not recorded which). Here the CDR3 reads CASRLEVRRNQPQHF. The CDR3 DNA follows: TGTGCCAGCAGATTAGAGGTCCGACGTAATCAGCCCCAGCATTTT.